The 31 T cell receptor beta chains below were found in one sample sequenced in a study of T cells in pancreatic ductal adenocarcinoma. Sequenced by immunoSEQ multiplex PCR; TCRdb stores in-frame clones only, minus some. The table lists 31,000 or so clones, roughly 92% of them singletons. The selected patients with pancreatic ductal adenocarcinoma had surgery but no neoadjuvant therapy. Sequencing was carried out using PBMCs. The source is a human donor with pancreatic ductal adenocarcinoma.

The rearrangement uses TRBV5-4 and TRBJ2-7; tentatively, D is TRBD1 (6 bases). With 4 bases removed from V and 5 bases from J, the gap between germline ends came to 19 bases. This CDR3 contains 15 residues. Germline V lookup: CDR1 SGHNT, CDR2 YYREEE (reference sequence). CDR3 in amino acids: CASSPSSGTTHEQYF. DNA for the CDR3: TGTGCCAGCAGCCCGAGTTCCGGGACAACCCACGAGCAGTACTTC.

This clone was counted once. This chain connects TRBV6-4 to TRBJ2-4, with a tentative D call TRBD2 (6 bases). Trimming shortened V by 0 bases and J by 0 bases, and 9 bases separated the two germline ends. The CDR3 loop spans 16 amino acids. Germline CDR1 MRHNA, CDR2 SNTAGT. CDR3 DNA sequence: TGTGCCAGCAGTGACTCTGAGGGACTAGCCAAAAACATTCAGTACTTC. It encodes CASSDSEGLAKNIQYF.

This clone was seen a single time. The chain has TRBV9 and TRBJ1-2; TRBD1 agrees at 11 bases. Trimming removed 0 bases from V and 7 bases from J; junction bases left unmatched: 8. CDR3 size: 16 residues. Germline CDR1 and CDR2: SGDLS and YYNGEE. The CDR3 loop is CASSVEGQGAGGGYTF. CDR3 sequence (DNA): TGTGCCAGCAGCGTAGAAGGACAGGGGGCCGGGGGTGGCTACACCTTC.

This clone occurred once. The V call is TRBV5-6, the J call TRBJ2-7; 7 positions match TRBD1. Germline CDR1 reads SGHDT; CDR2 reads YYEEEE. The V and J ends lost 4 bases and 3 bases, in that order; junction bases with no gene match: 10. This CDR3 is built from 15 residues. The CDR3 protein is CASSPGQEVFYEQYF. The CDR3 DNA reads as TGTGCCAGCAGCCCCGGACAGGAGGTCTTCTACGAGCAGTACTTC.

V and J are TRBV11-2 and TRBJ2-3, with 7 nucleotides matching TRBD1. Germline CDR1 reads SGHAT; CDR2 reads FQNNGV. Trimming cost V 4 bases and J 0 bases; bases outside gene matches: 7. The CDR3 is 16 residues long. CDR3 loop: CASSSRTGFSTDTQYF. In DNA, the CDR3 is TGTGCCAGCAGCTCACGGACAGGCTTCAGCACAGATACGCAGTATTTT. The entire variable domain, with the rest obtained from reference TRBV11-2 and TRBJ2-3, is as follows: EAGVAQSPRYKIIEKRQSVAFWCNPISGHATLYWYQQILGQGPKLLIQFQNNGVVDDSQLPKDRFSAERLKGVDSTLKIQPAKLEDSAVYLCASSSRTGFSTDTQYFGPGTRLTVL.

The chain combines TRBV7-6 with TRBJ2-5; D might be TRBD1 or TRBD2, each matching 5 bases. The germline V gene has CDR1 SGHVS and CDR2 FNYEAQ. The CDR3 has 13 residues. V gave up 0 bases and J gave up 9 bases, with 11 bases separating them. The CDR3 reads CASSLAGERAQYF. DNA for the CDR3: TGTGCCAGCAGCTTAGCGGGGGAGAGGGCCCAGTACTTC.

The CDR3 loop reads CASSLGSGVDIQYF. As DNA, the CDR3 is TGCGCCAGCAGCTTGGGGTCTGGGGTGGACATTCAGTACTTC. The V and J genes are TRBV5-1 and TRBJ2-4; D remains unclear. The germline V gene encodes CDR1 SGHRS and CDR2 YFSETQ. V shed 0 bases and J shed 8 bases, with 12 bases lying between them. This CDR3 has 14 residues.

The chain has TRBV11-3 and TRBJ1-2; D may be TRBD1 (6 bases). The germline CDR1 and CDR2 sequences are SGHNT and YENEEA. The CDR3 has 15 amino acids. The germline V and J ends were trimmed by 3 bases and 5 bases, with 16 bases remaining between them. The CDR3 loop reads CASSLDGGKLYGYTF. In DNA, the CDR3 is TGTGCCAGCAGCTTGGACGGGGGCAAACTGTATGGCTACACCTTC. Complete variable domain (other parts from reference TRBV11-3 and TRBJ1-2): EAGVVQSPRYKIIEKKQPVAFWCNPISGHNTLYWYLQNLGQGPELLIRYENEEAVDDSQLPKDRFSAERLKGVDSTLKIQPAELGDSAVYLCASSLDGGKLYGYTFGSGTRLTVV.

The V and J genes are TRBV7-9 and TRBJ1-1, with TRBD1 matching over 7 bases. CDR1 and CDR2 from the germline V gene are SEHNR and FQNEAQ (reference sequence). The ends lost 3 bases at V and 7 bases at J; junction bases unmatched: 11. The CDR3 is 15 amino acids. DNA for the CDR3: TGTGCCAGCAGCTTTCGGGCAGGGGGATATCTTGAAGCTTTCTTT. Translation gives CASSFRAGGYLEAFF.

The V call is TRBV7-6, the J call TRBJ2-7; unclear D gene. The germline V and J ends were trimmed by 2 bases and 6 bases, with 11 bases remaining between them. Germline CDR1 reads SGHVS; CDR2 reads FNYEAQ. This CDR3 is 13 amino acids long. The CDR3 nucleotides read TGTGCCAGCAGCTTATCCCTAGTCTCCGAGCAGTACTTC. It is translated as CASSLSLVSEQYF.

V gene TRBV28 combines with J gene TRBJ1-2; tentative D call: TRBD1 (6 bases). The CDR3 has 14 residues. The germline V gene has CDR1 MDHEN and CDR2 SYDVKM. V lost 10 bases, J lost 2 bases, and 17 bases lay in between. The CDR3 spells CATTTDGGNYGYTF. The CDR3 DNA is TGTGCCACGACGACAGACGGGGGCAACTATGGCTACACCTTC.

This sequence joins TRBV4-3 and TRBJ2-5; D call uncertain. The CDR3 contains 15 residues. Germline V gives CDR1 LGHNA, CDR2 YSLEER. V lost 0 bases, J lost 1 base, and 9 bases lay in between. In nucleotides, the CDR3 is TGCGCCAGCAGCCAAGAGAGGACCTCCCAAGAGACCCAGTACTTC. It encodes CASSQERTSQETQYF.

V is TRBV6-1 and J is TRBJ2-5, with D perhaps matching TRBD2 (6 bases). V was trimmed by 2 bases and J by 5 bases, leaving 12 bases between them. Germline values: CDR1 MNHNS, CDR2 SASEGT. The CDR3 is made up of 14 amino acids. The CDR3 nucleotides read TGTGCCAGCAGTGAACAAGCGGGCGGCGAGACCCAGTACTTC. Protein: CASSEQAGGETQYF.

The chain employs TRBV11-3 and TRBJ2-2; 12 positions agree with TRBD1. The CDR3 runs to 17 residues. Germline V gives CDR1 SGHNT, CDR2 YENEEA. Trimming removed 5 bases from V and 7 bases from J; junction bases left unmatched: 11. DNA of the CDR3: TGTGCCAGCAGCCCGGGACAGGGGGCGCGACGGAACGGGGAGCTGTTTTTT. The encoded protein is CASSPGQGARRNGELFF.

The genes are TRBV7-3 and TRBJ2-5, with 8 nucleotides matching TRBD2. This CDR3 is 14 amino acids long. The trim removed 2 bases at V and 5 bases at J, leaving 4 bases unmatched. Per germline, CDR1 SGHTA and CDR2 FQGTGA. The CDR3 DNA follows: TGTGCCAGCAGCTTAGGGACTAGAGGGGAGACCCAGTACTTC. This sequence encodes CASSLGTRGETQYF.

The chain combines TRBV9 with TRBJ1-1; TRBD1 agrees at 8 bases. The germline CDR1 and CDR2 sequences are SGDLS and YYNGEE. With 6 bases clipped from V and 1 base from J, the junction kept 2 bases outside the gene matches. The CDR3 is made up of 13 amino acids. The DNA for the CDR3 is TGTGCCAGCACCGGACAGGGGAACACTGAAGCTTTCTTT. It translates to CASTGQGNTEAFF.

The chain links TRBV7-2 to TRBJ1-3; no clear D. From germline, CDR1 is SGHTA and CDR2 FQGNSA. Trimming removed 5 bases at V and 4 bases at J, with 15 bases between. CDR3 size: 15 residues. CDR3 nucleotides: TGTGCCAGCAGCCGCGAGGTAGGAGCCGGAAACACCATATATTTT. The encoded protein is CASSREVGAGNTIYF.

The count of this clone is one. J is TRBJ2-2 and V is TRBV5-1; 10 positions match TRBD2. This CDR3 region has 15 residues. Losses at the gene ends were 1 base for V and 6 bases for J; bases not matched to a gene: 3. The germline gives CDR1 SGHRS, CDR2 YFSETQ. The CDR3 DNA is TGCGCCAGCAGCTTGTCCCTAGCGGGAGCCGGGGAGCTGTTTTTT. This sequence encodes CASSLSLAGAGELFF.

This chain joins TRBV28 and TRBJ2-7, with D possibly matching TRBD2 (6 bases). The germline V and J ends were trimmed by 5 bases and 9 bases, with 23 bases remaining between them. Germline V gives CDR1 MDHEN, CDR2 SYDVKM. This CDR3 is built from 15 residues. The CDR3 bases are TGTGCCAGCAGTCACCCGACTAGGCCGTTACGTGGGCAGTACTTC. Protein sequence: CASSHPTRPLRGQYF.

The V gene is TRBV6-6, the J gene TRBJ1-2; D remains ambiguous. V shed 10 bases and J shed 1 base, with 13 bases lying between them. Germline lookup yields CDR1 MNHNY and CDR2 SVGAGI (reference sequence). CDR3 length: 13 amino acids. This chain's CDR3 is CATHPQVNYGYTF. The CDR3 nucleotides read TGTGCCACACACCCTCAGGTTAACTATGGCTACACCTTC.

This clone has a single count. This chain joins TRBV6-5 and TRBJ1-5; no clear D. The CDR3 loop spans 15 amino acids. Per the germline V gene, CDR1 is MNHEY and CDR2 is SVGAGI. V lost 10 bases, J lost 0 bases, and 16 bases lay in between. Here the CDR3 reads CATQRGRYSNQPQHF. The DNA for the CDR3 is TGTGCCACCCAACGCGGACGTTATAGCAATCAGCCCCAGCATTTT.

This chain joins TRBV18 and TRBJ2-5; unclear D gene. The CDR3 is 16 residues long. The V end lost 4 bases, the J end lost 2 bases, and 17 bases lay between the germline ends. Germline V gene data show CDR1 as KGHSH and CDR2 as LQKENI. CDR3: CASSLSPPLRQETQYF. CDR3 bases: TGTGCCAGCTCACTCTCCCCGCCGCTACGACAAGAGACCCAGTACTTC. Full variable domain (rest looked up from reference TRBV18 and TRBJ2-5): NAGVMQNPRHLVRRRGQEARLRCSPMKGHSHVYWYRQLPEEGLKFMVYLQKENIIDESGMPKERFSAEFPKEGPSILRIQQVVRGDSAAYFCASSLSPPLRQETQYFGPGTRLLVL.

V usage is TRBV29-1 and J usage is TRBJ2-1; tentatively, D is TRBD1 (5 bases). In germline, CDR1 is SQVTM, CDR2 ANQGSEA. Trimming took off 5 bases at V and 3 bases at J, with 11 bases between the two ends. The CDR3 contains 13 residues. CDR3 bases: TGCAGCGTTTCGGTCGGACACTACAATGAGCAGTTCTTC. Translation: CSVSVGHYNEQFF.

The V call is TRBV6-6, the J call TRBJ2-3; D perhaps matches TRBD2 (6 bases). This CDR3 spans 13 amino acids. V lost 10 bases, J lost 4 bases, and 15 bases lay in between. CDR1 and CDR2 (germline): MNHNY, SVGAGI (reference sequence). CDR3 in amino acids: CATALGSADTQYF. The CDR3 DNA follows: TGTGCCACCGCACTCGGGAGTGCAGATACGCAGTATTTT.

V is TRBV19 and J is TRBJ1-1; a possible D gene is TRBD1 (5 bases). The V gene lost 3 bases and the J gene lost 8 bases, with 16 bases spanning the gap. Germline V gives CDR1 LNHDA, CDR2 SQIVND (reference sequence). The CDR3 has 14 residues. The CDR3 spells CASSIKAGGREAFF. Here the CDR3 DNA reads TGTGCCAGTAGTATTAAGGCCGGGGGGAGGGAAGCTTTCTTT.

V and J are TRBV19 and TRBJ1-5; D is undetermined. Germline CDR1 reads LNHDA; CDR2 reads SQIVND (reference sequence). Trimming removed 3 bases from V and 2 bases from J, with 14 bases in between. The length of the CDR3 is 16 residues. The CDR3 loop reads CASSISEGTGNQPQHF. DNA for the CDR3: TGTGCCAGTAGTATTAGTGAGGGTACGGGCAATCAGCCCCAGCATTTT.

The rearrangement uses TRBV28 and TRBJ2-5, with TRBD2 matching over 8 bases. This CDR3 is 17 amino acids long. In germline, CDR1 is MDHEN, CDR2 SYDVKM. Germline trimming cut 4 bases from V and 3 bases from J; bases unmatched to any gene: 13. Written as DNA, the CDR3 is TGTGCCAGCAGTTCCCCGCTCTCGCCAGCGGGAGAAGAGACCCAGTACTTC. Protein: CASSSPLSPAGEETQYF.

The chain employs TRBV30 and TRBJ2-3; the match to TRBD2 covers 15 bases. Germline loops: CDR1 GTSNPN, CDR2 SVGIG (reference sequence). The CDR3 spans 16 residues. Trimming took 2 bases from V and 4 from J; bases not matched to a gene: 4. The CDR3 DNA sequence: TGTGCCTGGAGTTCTGGGACTAGCGGGAGGTCAGATACGCAGTATTTT. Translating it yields CAWSSGTSGRSDTQYF.

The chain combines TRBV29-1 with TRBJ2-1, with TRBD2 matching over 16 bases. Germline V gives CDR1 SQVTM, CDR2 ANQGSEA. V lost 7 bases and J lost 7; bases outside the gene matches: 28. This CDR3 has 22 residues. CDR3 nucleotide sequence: TGCAGCGCCTCCCCCGCCAGGGACAGGGGGGGACTAGCGGGAGGGCCGTGGAATGAGCAGTTCTTC. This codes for CSASPARDRGGLAGGPWNEQFF.

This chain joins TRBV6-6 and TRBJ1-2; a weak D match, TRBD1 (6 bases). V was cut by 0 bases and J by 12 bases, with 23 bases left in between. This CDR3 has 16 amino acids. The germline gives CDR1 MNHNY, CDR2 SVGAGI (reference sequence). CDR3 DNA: TGTGCCAGCAGTTACTCGATCCCGGACAGCCCTTATGGAGACACCTTC. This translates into CASSYSIPDSPYGDTF.

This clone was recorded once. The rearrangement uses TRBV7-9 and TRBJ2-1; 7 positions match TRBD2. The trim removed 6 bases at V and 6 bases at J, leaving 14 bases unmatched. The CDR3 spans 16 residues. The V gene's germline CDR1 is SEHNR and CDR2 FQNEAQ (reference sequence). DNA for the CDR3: TGTGCCAGCAGACATAATCAGCGGGAACCCGGCAATGAGCAGTTCTTC. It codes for CASRHNQREPGNEQFF.